These 10 T cell receptor beta chains share one sample of origin, sequenced in a study of shared clonotypes between healthy human individuals. This table comes from immunoSEQ multiplex PCR, and its TCRdb copy is limited to in-frame clones, with some not included. The table shows about 1 million clones, with about 76% occurring only once. Sequencing was done on a sample of memory CD4+ T cells sorted from blood. As to subset: CD45RA-negative fraction. All receptors come from a man between 18 and 35 years old in good health.

V gene TRBV2 combines with J gene TRBJ1-2, with 7 bases that match TRBD1. The CDR3 length is 16 residues. V dropped 8 bases and J dropped 3; count of bases not matched to a gene: 15. In germline, CDR1 is SNHLY, CDR2 FYNNEI. CDR3 in DNA: TGTGCCAGCGGAGGGGGCAGGGTATACGTGGACTATGGCTACACCTTC. It translates to CASGGGRVYVDYGYTF.

A word on this clone: Within the sample, other DNA sequences also encode this same CDR3. The rearrangement joins TRBV18 to TRBJ1-5; 8 nucleotides match TRBD1. The V and J ends lost 6 bases and 4 bases, in that order; junction bases with no gene match: 5. The CDR3 runs 14 residues. CDR1 is KGHSH and CDR2 is LQKENI in the germline V gene. CDR3 DNA sequence: TGTGCCAGCTCTCCCGGGACAGGAAATCAGCCCCAGCATTTT. It translates to CASSPGTGNQPQHF.

The genes are TRBV2 and TRBJ2-7; TRBD2 might be the D (6 bases). Germline assignment: CDR1 SNHLY and CDR2 FYNNEI. Trimming left V 8 bases short and J 6 bases short, with 14 bases between. The CDR3 totals 12 residues. CDR3 loop: CASGGFRREQYF. The CDR3 region has the DNA TGTGCCAGCGGGGGGTTCCGTCGCGAGCAGTACTTC.

This clone was recorded only once. Other nucleotide sequences from this sample produce the same CDR3. The chain employs TRBV10-3 and TRBJ2-7; D is undetermined. This CDR3 comprises 12 residues. Germline V gene data show CDR1 as ENHRY and CDR2 as SYGVKD. Between the trimmed V and J ends, which lost 3 bases and 1 base, there was a span of 4 bases. The CDR3 spells CAISESSYEQYF. CDR3 DNA sequence: TGTGCCATCAGTGAATCGTCCTACGAGCAGTACTTC.

The table lists this clone with a count of one. V and J are TRBV9 and TRBJ2-2; D may match TRBD1 or TRBD2 (6 bases each). The V gene's germline CDR1 is SGDLS and CDR2 YYNGEE. V lost 0 bases, J lost 0 bases, and 9 bases lay in between. The length of the CDR3 is 16 residues. CDR3: CASSVEGGPNTGELFF. In nucleotides, the CDR3 is TGTGCCAGCAGCGTAGAGGGGGGCCCGAACACCGGGGAGCTGTTTTTT.

The chain carries TRBV28 and TRBJ2-7, with D perhaps matching TRBD1 (7 bases). V gave up 5 bases and J gave up 2 bases, with 13 bases separating them. The CDR3 covers 14 residues. The V gene's germline CDR1 is MDHEN and CDR2 SYDVKM. CDR3 bases: TGTGCCAGCAGTGCGCGGGACAGAACCTACGAGCAGTACTTC. Its translation: CASSARDRTYEQYF.

V gene TRBV5-1 combines with J gene TRBJ2-5; D is perhaps TRBD2 (5 bases). The CDR3 has 13 amino acids. Germline-derived CDR1 and CDR2 are SGHRS and YFSETQ. V dropped 4 bases and J dropped 1 base, with 8 bases sitting between them. The CDR3: CASSPSGQETQYF. The CDR3, as DNA: TGCGCCAGCAGCCCCAGCGGCCAAGAGACCCAGTACTTC.

The chain combines TRBV2 with TRBJ2-1, with a weak D call TRBD1 (5 bases). V lost 6 bases and J 4 bases, leaving 16 bases between the germline ends. Germline lookup yields CDR1 SNHLY and CDR2 FYNNEI. The CDR3 runs 15 residues. The CDR3 nucleotides read TGTGCCAGCAGCAGGAGACAGATATTTTACAATGAGCAGTTCTTC. It translates to CASSRRQIFYNEQFF.

This clone has more than one count but fewer than ten. The rearrangement links TRBV28 to TRBJ1-6; D gene uncertain. The CDR3 is made up of 15 amino acids. Trimming cost V 3 bases and J 0 bases, with 6 bases left between them. Germline V gene data show CDR1 as MDHEN and CDR2 as SYDVKM. CDR3 region: CASSFRGSYNSPLHF. The DNA of the CDR3 is TGTGCCAGCAGTTTTCGGGGCTCCTATAATTCACCCCTCCACTTT.

This chain uses TRBV11-2 with TRBJ1-1; 9 bases match TRBD1. The CDR3 sequence is 16 residues long. V was pared by 1 base and J by 2 bases, with 5 bases of the junction left unmatched. CDR1 and CDR2 from the germline V gene are SGHAT and FQNNGV. The CDR3 sequence is CASSLGPGQGNTEAFF. The CDR3 DNA is TGTGCCAGCAGCTTAGGGCCGGGACAGGGCAACACTGAAGCTTTCTTT.